This T cell receptor beta chain originates from a study of T cells in women clearing cervical HPV infection. Average input was approximately 1,200 ng genomic DNA for immunoSEQ TCR beta CDR3 amplification. Using immunoSEQ multiplex PCR, the repertoire was profiled, and TCRdb retains in-frame clones only, with some absent. The sample's table shows around 35,000 clones. Input material: blood buffy coat. The source is a woman aged 18 to 75 with a cervical HPV16 infection that either progressed to CIN3+ or cleared (not recorded which).

The CDR3 loop is CASSPQGRSYNSPLFF. The covered CDR3 bases are TGTGCCAGCTCACCACAGGGCAGGTCCTATAATTCACCA. The chain is built from TRBV18 and TRBJ1-4; D unclear. The CDR3 extends 3 residues past the end of the read, so its final part is completed from the germline J gene. Germline V gives CDR1 KGHSH, CDR2 LQKENI. The CDR3 totals 16 residues.